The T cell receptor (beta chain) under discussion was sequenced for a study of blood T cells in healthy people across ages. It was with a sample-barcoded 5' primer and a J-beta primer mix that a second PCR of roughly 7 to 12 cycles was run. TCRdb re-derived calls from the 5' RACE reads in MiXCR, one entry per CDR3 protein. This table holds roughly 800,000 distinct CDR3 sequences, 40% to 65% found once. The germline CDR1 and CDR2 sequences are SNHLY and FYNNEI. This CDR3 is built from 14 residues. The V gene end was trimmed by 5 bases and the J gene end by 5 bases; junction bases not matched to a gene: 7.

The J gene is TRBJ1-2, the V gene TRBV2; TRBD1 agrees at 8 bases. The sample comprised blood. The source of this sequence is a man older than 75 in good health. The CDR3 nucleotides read TGTGCCAGCAGTCCCAGGACAGGGAGATATGGCTACACCTTC. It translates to CASSPRTGRYGYTF.